Each of the 2 T cell receptor beta chains below was sequenced from the same sample in a study of patients and donors after allogeneic stem cell transplantation (dated by TCRdb to the early 2020s). Library construction relied on RT-PCR. The sample was run on a NextSeq 550. TCRdb redid the processing of the public reads, applying fastp at Q25 and MiXCR, and retained in-frame beta chains. Entries are consolidated by CDR3 protein sequence, retaining the most common genes and DNA. The table for this sample lists roughly 200,000 distinct CDR3 sequences; 35% to 50% of them were counted only once. Together, the top ten hold about 33% of the sample. Sequencing was carried out using blood, either unsorted or a sorted T cell fraction (not recorded which). The receptors derive from a human donor who was either an allogeneic HSCT recipient or a stem cell or donor lymphocyte infusion donor (not recorded which). It is not recorded whose cells these are; they may come from a transplant donor.

This clonotype was seen more than once but under ten times. J is TRBJ2-7 and V is TRBV27, with D unclear. The CDR3 extends over 13 amino acids. The V end was cut by 4 bases, the J end by 5 bases, with 12 bases between. CDR1 and CDR2 from the germline V gene are MNHEY and SMNVEV (reference sequence). The CDR3 region is CASSSLESNEQYF. The CDR3 DNA is TGTGCCAGCAGTTCATTGGAATCGAACGAGCAGTACTTC.

This chain links TRBV27 with TRBJ1-2; D is perhaps TRBD1 (5 bases). This CDR3 comprises 13 residues. Trimming cost V 7 bases and J 4 bases, with 13 bases left between them. The germline V gene encodes CDR1 MNHEY and CDR2 SMNVEV (reference sequence). Written as DNA, the CDR3 is TGTGCCAGCAAGGAGACAGCAGGCTATGGCTACACCTTC. Encoded protein: CASKETAGYGYTF.